This T cell receptor beta chain appears in the sequencing data of a study of sequential checkpoint blockade in melanoma. Study summary: Patients were randomized 1:1 to nivolumab-then-ipilimumab or ipilimumab-then-nivolumab first-line. Maintenance nivolumab came after either treatment sequence.

The sample's treatment: randomized to nivolumab then ipilimumab (arm A) or the reverse (arm B). Patients had received no earlier DNA-damaging chemotherapy. Live CD3+CD8+ CD19− CD56− cells were sorted from PBMCs. Per germline, CDR1 SEHNR and CDR2 FQNEAQ (reference sequence). V was cut by 0 bases and J by 0 bases, with 8 bases left in between. This CDR3 has 15 residues. Repertoires were generated with immunoSEQ multiplex PCR, while TCRdb's copy carries only in-frame clones and drops some. The data hold around 41,000 clones, with 75% to 90% observed a single time. The TCR originated in a human donor with melanoma. V gene TRBV7-9 combines with J gene TRBJ2-5; the D is unclear. This sample comprised CD8+ T cells sorted from blood (inferred from file names), obtained from a patient given nivolumab and ipilimumab in sequence. The DNA for the CDR3 is TGTGCCAGCAGCTTAGCTTCCCGGTACCAAGAGACCCAGTACTTC. Translating it yields CASSLASRYQETQYF.